The 24 T cell receptor beta chains given below trace back to one sample, sequenced in a study of vaccination and CD4 T cells after COVID-19. What these receptors recognize is not known. Treatment reported: approximately 9-day PBMC culture with coronavirus spike peptide pools or control peptides (ViraFEST assay). Sequenced with the Oncomine TCR Beta short-read assay was DNA taken from cultured CD4+ T cells. In TCRdb, the PCR reads were re-called with MiXCR into one record per CDR3 protein. The sample includes 9,500 or so distinct CDR3 sequences, over 30% of them seen just once. This sample comprised CD4+ T cells from blood, cultured in vitro, obtained after SARS-CoV-2 vaccination. The origin of the receptors is a human donor who had recovered from COVID-19.

This chain links TRBV28 with TRBJ2-7; TRBD2 agrees at 7 bases. The CDR3 is 14 residues long. V shed 4 bases, J shed 5 bases, and the junction held 8 bases outside the gene matches. Germline lookup yields CDR1 MDHEN and CDR2 SYDVKM. The CDR3 sequence is CASSWGGGLNEQYF. The CDR3 DNA is TGTGCCAGCAGTTGGGGGGGAGGGCTCAACGAGCAGTACTTC.

This clonotype was observed a few times. The J gene is TRBJ1-1, the V gene TRBV25-1; D gene uncertain. The CDR3 is 12 amino acids. Germline lookup yields CDR1 MGHDK and CDR2 SYGVNS. Deletions cut 1 base from V and 5 bases from J, with 5 bases between. The CDR3 nucleotides read TGTGCCAGCAGTGAATGGGGAACTGAAGCTTTCTTT. Encoded protein: CASSEWGTEAFF.

This chain connects TRBV23-1 to TRBJ2-7; 13 positions agree with TRBD2. TRBV23-1 qualifies as an ORF whose function is uncertain. This CDR3 contains 18 residues. With 3 bases clipped from V and 2 bases from J, the junction kept 10 bases outside the gene matches. CDR3 residues: CASSHSGTSGTSTYEQYF. DNA of the CDR3: TGCGCCAGCAGTCACTCGGGGACTAGCGGGACTTCAACCTACGAGCAGTACTTC.

This clonotype has only a few counts. J is TRBJ2-4 and V is TRBV28, with a tentative D call TRBD2 (7 bases). CDR3 length: 16 residues. Germline V lookup: CDR1 MDHEN, CDR2 SYDVKM. The V end was cut by 6 bases, the J end by 6 bases, with 21 bases between. In nucleotides, the CDR3 is TGTGCCAGCAGCGGGGTGGGGGAGGGGGGGGGAAACATTCAGTACTTC. Translation: CASSGVGEGGGNIQYF.

This clonotype showed up just a few times. This chain uses TRBV5-1 with TRBJ2-7; TRBD2 aligns across 16 bases. CDR1 and CDR2 (germline): SGHRS, YFSETQ. J lost 7 bases, V lost 4 bases, and 8 bases had no gene match. CDR3 length: 16 residues. CDR3 DNA: TGCGCCAGCAGCCTGGGACTAGCGGGAGGGCCTGGGGAGCAGTACTTC. As protein: CASSLGLAGGPGEQYF.

This clonotype is judged large (0.1 to 1%). The V and J genes are TRBV7-2 and TRBJ2-7; either TRBD1 or TRBD2 may fit D (5 bases each). In germline, CDR1 is SGHTA, CDR2 FQGNSA. This CDR3 is 14 amino acids long. V dropped 5 bases and J dropped 2 bases, with 13 bases sitting between them. CDR3 protein: CASSPGTGTYEQYF. CDR3 coding DNA: TGTGCCAGCAGCCCCGGGACGGGGACCTACGAGCAGTACTTC.

The CDR3: CSTQGTSGKSSYEQYF. In nucleotides, the CDR3 is TGCTCGACCCAAGGGACTAGCGGAAAGAGCTCCTACGAGCAGTACTTC. The rearrangement joins TRBV20-1 to TRBJ2-7, with TRBD2 matching over 11 bases. CDR1 and CDR2 from the germline V gene are DFQATT and SNEGSKA (reference sequence). This CDR3 has 16 residues.

This chain joins TRBV12-3 or TRBV12-4 and TRBJ2-7, with D unclear. The CDR3 spans 14 residues. Trimming removed 6 bases from V and 0 bases from J, with 12 bases in between. The CDR3 coding sequence is TGTGCCAGCAGGGCCGGACCAAGCTCCTACGAGCAGTACTTC. It encodes CASRAGPSSYEQYF.

This clonotype was observed a few times. This chain uses TRBV20-1 with TRBJ2-3, with a tentative D call TRBD2 (6 bases). Germline-derived CDR1 and CDR2 are DFQATT and SNEGSKA (reference sequence). This CDR3 comprises 13 residues. V shed 3 bases and J shed 1 base, with 8 bases lying between them. The CDR3 sequence: CSARASGTDTQYF. The CDR3 nucleotides read TGCAGTGCTAGGGCTAGCGGCACAGATACGCAGTATTTT.

The gene calls are TRBV6-2 or TRBV6-3 and TRBJ2-7; TRBD2 matches at 9 bases. Trimming cost V 4 bases and J 3 bases; bases outside gene matches: 13. Germline V lookup: CDR1 MNHEY, CDR2 SVGEGT. The CDR3 totals 17 residues. The CDR3 DNA follows: TGTGCCAGCAGTTTGCGGAAAAACGCGGGAGGGCGCTACGAGCAGTACTTC. Translated: CASSLRKNAGGRYEQYF.

This clonotype was counted between two and nine times. The chain combines TRBV7-9 with TRBJ2-7; 13 nucleotides line up with TRBD2. CDR3 length: 15 residues. Trimming cost V 5 bases and J 5 bases; bases outside gene matches: 6. Germline V gene data show CDR1 as SEHNR and CDR2 as FQNEAQ (reference sequence). In nucleotides, the CDR3 is TGTGCCAGCAGCATACTAGCGGGAGGGCTTCACGAGCAGTACTTC. Translated: CASSILAGGLHEQYF. Looking up the rest from reference TRBV7-9 and TRBJ2-7 gives the full variable domain: DTGVSQNPRHKITKRGQNVTFRCDPISEHNRLYWYRQTLGQGPEFLTYFQNEAQLEKSRLLSDRFSAERPKGSFSTLEIQRTEQGDSAMYLCASSILAGGLHEQYFGPGTRLTVT.

The chain joins TRBV7-2 to TRBJ2-1; D unresolved. Per the germline V gene, CDR1 is SGHTA and CDR2 is FQGNSA. Trimming left V 5 bases short and J 0 bases short, with 11 bases between. CDR3 length: 15 residues. CDR3 amino acids: CASSNTGSSYNEQFF. CDR3 DNA sequence: TGTGCCAGCAGCAATACGGGTAGCTCCTACAATGAGCAGTTCTTC.

The genes are TRBV19 and TRBJ1-2, with D tentatively TRBD1 (5 bases). V gave up 3 bases and J gave up 1 base, with 15 bases separating them. The CDR3 sequence is 16 residues long. Germline V gene lookup returns CDR1 LNHDA and CDR2 SQIVND (reference sequence). The CDR3 protein is CASSIRLGVDNYGYTF. The CDR3 DNA is TGTGCCAGTAGTATTCGGTTGGGGGTGGATAACTATGGCTACACCTTC.

This clonotype was recorded only once. This chain uses TRBV7-2 with TRBJ2-3; 14 nucleotides align to TRBD2. V dropped 0 bases and J dropped 4; count of bases not matched to a gene: 3. Germline assignment: CDR1 SGHTA and CDR2 FQGNSA. CDR3 length equals 17 residues. The CDR3, as DNA: TGTGCCAGCAGCTTAGCGCGGGGACTAGCGGGGGCAGATACGCAGTATTTT. Encoded protein: CASSLARGLAGADTQYF.

Notes on this clonotype: A much bigger clone sits one base away, suggesting this may be a read error. This chain uses TRBV7-9 with TRBJ1-2; 10 bases match TRBD1. The CDR3 has 15 residues. The germline V gene has CDR1 SEHNR and CDR2 FQNEAQ (reference sequence). CDR3 in amino acids: CASSARQGAFYGNTF. The CDR3 DNA sequence: TGTGCCAGCAGCGCGCGACAGGGGGCCTTCTATGGCAACACCTTC.

This clonotype was counted only a few times. V usage is TRBV11-2 and J usage is TRBJ1-1; a possible D gene is TRBD1 (5 bases). CDR3 length equals 17 residues. The V gene lost 0 bases and the J gene lost 5 bases, with 19 bases spanning the gap. CDR1 is SGHAT, CDR2 FQNNGV, per germline. CDR3 nucleotides: TGTGCCAGCAGCTTAGAGGGGGGGGGAGTACGGTCGACTGAAGCTTTCTTT. Encoded protein: CASSLEGGGVRSTEAFF.

The sample holds a few counts of this clonotype. The chain couples TRBV4-2 to TRBJ2-3, with 7 bases matching TRBD2. The CDR3 runs 15 residues. After removal of 0 bases from V and 10 bases from J, the junction contained 10 bases not matched to a gene. Germline loops: CDR1 LGHNA, CDR2 YNFKEQ. The CDR3 spells CASSQDVAGNRAQYF. The CDR3 DNA is TGTGCCAGCAGCCAAGATGTAGCGGGCAACCGGGCGCAGTATTTT.

V usage is TRBV6-1 and J usage is TRBJ2-2; TRBD2 might be the D (6 bases). Germline lookup yields CDR1 MNHNS and CDR2 SASEGT. V shed 10 bases and J shed 4 bases, with 19 bases lying between them. The CDR3 runs 15 residues. The CDR3 coding sequence is TGTGCCACCACGAGGAAGGGAGGTGTCACCGGGGAGCTGTTTTTT. Its translation: CATTRKGGVTGELFF.

On this clonotype: Its ends do not fully match the called genes, so a read error is possible. The V gene is TRBV19, the J gene TRBJ1-1; maybe TRBD1 (5 bases). The CDR3 length is 14 residues. Germline loops: CDR1 LNHDA, CDR2 SQIVND (reference sequence). The CDR3 protein is CVSRIGVGVTEAFF. For the CDR3, the DNA is TGTGTCAGTAGAATAGGGGTAGGAGTCACTGAAGCTTTCTTT.

The V gene is TRBV7-2, the J gene TRBJ1-6; D gene unclear. In germline, CDR1 is SGHTA, CDR2 FQGNSA. Trimming took 1 base from V and 8 from J, leaving 12 bases between them. This CDR3 is built from 15 residues. The CDR3 bases are TGTGCCAGCAGCTTAGGTTCCGGCTTCTATTCACCCCTCCACTTT. It specifies CASSLGSGFYSPLHF.

V and J are TRBV29-1 and TRBJ2-5; D not resolved. Germline V gives CDR1 SQVTM, CDR2 ANQGSEA. Deletions cut 2 bases from V and 2 bases from J, with 9 bases between. CDR3 length equals 13 residues. CDR3 sequence (DNA): TGCAGCGTTGAATCTCAGTTACAAGAGACCCAGTACTTC. It translates to CSVESQLQETQYF.

The CDR3 bases are TGTGCCAGCAGTTCCTCCTACGAGCAGTACTTC. It encodes CASSSSYEQYF. The chain joins TRBV28 to TRBJ2-7; no firm D call. Germline V gene data show CDR1 as MDHEN and CDR2 as SYDVKM. The V gene lost 4 bases and the J gene lost 0 bases, with 1 base spanning the gap. The CDR3 is 11 residues long.

The genes are TRBV24-1 and TRBJ2-2; 7 bases line up with TRBD1. Unmatched junction bases numbered 8, after V lost 5 bases and J lost 6 bases. CDR1 and CDR2 from the germline V gene are KGHDR and SFDVKD. The CDR3 is 15 amino acids. The CDR3 reads CATSGIGTVPGELFF. CDR3 bases: TGTGCCACCAGTGGAATCGGGACAGTTCCCGGGGAGCTGTTTTTT.

This clonotype was seen a few times. The rearrangement joins TRBV28 to TRBJ1-3; a possible D gene is TRBD1 (6 bases). The CDR3 spans 16 residues. Germline V gives CDR1 MDHEN, CDR2 SYDVKM. Trimming took off 3 bases at V and 0 bases at J, with 12 bases between the two ends. The CDR3 here is CASSFPGTHSGNTIYF. CDR3 DNA sequence: TGTGCCAGCAGTTTTCCCGGGACACACTCTGGAAACACCATATATTTT.